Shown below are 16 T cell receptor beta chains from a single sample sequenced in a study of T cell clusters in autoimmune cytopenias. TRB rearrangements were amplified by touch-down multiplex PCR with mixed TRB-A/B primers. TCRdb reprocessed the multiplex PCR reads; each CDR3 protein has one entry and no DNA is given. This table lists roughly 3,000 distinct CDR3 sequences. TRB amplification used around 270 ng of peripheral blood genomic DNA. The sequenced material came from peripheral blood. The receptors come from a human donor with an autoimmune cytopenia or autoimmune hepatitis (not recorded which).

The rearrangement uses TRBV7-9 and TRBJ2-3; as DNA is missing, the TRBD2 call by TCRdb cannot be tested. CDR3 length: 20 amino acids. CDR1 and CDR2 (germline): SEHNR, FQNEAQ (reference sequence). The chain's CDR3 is CASSPPQVAGGPTSTDTQYF.

CDR3 sequence reads: CASSQDMGGTFDGYTF. The V call is TRBV4-3, the J call TRBJ1-2; lacking DNA, the TRBD1 call made by TCRdb goes unchecked. This CDR3 spans 16 amino acids. Germline V gives CDR1 LGHNA, CDR2 YSLEER.

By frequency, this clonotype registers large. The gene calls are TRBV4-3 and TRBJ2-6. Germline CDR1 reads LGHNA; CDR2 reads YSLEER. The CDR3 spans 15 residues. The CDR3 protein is CASSPLLGGANVLTF.

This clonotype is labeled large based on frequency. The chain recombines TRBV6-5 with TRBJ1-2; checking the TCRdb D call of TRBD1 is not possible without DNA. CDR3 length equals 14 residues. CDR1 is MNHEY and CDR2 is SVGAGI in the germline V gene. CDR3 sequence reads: CASSESGGSYGYTF.

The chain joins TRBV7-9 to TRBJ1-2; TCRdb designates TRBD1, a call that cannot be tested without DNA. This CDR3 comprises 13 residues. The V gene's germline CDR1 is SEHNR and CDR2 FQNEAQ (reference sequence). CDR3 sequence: CASSPDRKEGYTF.

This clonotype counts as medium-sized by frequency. CDR3 loop: CASSFQPDLRGELFF. The chain joins TRBV11-2 to TRBJ2-2. CDR3 size: 15 residues. Germline V gives CDR1 SGHAT, CDR2 FQNNGV.

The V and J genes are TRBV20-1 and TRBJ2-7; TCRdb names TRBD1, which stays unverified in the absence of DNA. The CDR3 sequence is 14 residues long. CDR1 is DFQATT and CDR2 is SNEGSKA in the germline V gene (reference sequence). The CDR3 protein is CSALSGTGAGEQYF.

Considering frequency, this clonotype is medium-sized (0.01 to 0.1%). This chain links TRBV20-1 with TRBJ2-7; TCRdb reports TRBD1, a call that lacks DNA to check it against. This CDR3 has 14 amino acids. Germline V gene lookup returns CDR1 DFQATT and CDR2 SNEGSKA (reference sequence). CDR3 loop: CSGLEVTGSYEQYF.

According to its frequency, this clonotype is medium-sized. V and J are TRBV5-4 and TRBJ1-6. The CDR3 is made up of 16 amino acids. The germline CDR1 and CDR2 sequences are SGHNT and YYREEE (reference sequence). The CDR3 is CASSLAEGAYNSPLHF.

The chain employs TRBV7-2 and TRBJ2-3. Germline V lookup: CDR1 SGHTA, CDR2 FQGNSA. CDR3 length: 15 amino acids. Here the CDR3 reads CASSRTLEGADTQYF.

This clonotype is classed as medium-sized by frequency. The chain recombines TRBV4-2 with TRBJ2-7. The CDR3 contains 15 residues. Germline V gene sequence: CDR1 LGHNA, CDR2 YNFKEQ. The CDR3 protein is CASSQDAGSSYEQYF.

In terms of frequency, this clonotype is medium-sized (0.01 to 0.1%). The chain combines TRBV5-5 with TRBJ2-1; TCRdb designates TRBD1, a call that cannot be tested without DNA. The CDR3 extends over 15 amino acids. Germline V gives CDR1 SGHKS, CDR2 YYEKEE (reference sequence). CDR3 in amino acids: CASSLQGETYNEQFF.

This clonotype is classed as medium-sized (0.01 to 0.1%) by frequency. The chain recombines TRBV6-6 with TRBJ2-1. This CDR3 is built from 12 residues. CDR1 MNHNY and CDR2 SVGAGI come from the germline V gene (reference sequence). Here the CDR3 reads CASSSSRDEQFF.

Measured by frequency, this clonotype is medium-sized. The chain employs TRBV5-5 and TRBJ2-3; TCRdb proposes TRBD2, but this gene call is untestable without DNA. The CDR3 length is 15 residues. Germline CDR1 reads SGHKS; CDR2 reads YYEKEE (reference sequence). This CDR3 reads CASSLVTSGGDTQYF. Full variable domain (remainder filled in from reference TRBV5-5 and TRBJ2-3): DAGVTQSPTHLIKTRGQQVTLRCSPISGHKSVSWYQQVLGQGPQFIFQYYEKEERGRGNFPDRFSARQFPNYSSELNVNALLLGDSALYLCASSLVTSGGDTQYFGPGTRLTVL.

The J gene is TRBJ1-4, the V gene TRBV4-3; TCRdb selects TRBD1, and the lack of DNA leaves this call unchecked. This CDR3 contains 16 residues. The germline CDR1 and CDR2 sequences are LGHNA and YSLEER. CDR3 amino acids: CASSQVWTGGGEKLFF.

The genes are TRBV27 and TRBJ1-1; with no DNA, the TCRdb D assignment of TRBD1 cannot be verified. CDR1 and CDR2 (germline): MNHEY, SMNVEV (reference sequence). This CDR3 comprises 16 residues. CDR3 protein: CASSLGSRDRYTEAFF.